The 18 T cell receptor beta chains in this list originate from one sample, sequenced in a study of identical twins. TCRdb re-called the 5' RACE reads with MiXCR, one entry per CDR3 protein. The sample includes approximately 220,000 distinct CDR3 sequences, 7.5% of them seen just once. These data are also associated with another study on yellow fever vaccine responses in identical twins.

Sequenced material: CD8+ T cells sorted from blood. Receptors were obtained from a young woman in good health.

This clonotype was counted ten times or more. The chain has TRBV12-3 or TRBV12-4 and TRBJ2-1, with D perhaps TRBD1 (6 bases). Between the trimmed V and J ends, which lost 8 bases and 2 bases, there was a span of 10 bases. The CDR3 sequence is 13 residues long. In DNA, the CDR3 is TGTGCCAGCGGTACAGGGCCCTACAATGAGCAGTTCTTC. The encoded protein is CASGTGPYNEQFF.

The V gene is TRBV11-2, the J gene TRBJ2-3; D gene unclear. CDR1 and CDR2 (germline): SGHAT, FQNNGV. The CDR3 runs 14 residues. Trimming took 1 base from V and 2 from J, leaving 7 bases between them. The CDR3: CASSLVINTDTQYF. CDR3 in DNA: TGTGCCAGCAGCTTAGTCATCAACACAGATACGCAGTATTTT.

The gene calls are TRBV6-5 and TRBJ2-5, with 7 bases aligning to TRBD1. Germline trimming cut 5 bases from V and 4 bases from J; bases unmatched to any gene: 7. From germline, CDR1 is MNHEY and CDR2 SVGAGI. This CDR3 is 14 amino acids long. DNA of the CDR3: TGTGCCAGCAGTAACCACAGGGGTGGAGAGACCCAGTACTTC. It specifies CASSNHRGGETQYF.

As concerns this clonotype: Germline is not matched at one junction end, which may reflect a read error. This chain links TRBV3-1 with TRBJ2-1, with a possible D match to TRBD2 (5 bases). In germline, CDR1 is LGHDT, CDR2 YNNKEL (reference sequence). The CDR3 covers 15 residues. The CDR3 protein is CASTQGGVGLREQFF. The CDR3 DNA reads as TGTGCCAGCACCCAAGGAGGTGTGGGGTTGAGGGAGCAGTTCTTC.

In its sample, this clonotype was seen a few times. This sequence joins TRBV6-1 and TRBJ2-7, with 8 bases fitting TRBD2. Germline loops: CDR1 MNHNS, CDR2 SASEGT. Trimming removed 8 bases from V and 2 bases from J; junction bases left unmatched: 14. There are 16 residues in the CDR3. CDR3 sequence: CASVALAEPGPYEQYF. In DNA form, the CDR3 reads TGTGCCAGCGTCGCACTAGCGGAACCCGGGCCCTACGAGCAGTACTTC.

The sample holds a few counts of this clonotype. The chain employs TRBV28 and TRBJ2-5, with D tentatively TRBD2 (5 bases). Trimming removed 3 bases from V and 4 bases from J, with 15 bases in between. Germline V gene sequence: CDR1 MDHEN, CDR2 SYDVKM. There are 15 residues in the CDR3. CDR3 loop: CASSLAGKSRETQYF. CDR3 DNA sequence: TGTGCCAGCAGTTTGGCCGGGAAAAGCCGAGAGACCCAGTACTTC.

The chain recombines TRBV5-6 with TRBJ1-2, with TRBD1 identical over 8 bases. This CDR3 has 16 amino acids. Per germline, CDR1 SGHDT and CDR2 YYEEEE. J gave up 4 bases and V 4 bases, and 12 bases lay outside the gene matches. The CDR3, as DNA: TGTGCCAGCAGCCCGACAGGGGTCCCTCTCCCCTATGGCTACACCTTC. Translated: CASSPTGVPLPYGYTF.

In its sample, this clonotype was seen many times. The junction differs from germline at one of its ends, possibly a read error. The chain uses TRBV11-2 and TRBJ1-2; D gene unclear. This CDR3 is built from 12 residues. Germline loops: CDR1 SGHAT, CDR2 FQNNGV. CDR3 region: CASSLVGREEAF. The CDR3 DNA is TGTGCCAGCAGCTTAGTCGGGCGGGAAGAGGCCTTC.

The gene calls are TRBV20-1 and TRBJ2-7, with 8 bases identical to TRBD2. This CDR3 is built from 15 residues. Germline-derived CDR1 and CDR2 are DFQATT and SNEGSKA (reference sequence). The ends lost 5 bases at V and 3 bases at J; junction bases unmatched: 12. The CDR3 DNA is TGCAGTGCTTTTTCACTAGCGGACGCTATCTACGAGCAGTACTTC. Protein sequence: CSAFSLADAIYEQYF.

This clonotype occurred a few times. The chain couples TRBV10-2 to TRBJ2-5, with 10 bases that match TRBD1. The CDR3 spans 15 residues. Unmatched junction bases numbered 6, after V lost 7 bases and J lost 1 base. Germline V gene data show CDR1 as WSHSY and CDR2 as SAAADI. In DNA, the CDR3 is TGCGCCAGCACATTGGACAGGGGGGTCCAAGAGACCCAGTACTTC. Translation: CASTLDRGVQETQYF.

This clonotype has a handful of counts. The CDR3 spells CATSSDDSGSIFEEQYF. CDR3 DNA: TGTGCCACCAGCAGTGACGATAGCGGGAGCATCTTTGAGGAGCAGTACTTC. The chain recombines TRBV15 with TRBJ2-7; TRBD2 aligns across 9 bases. The ends lost 3 bases at V and 7 bases at J; junction bases unmatched: 16. Germline V gene sequence: CDR1 LNHNV, CDR2 YYDKDF (reference sequence). The CDR3 sequence is 17 residues long.

This sequence joins TRBV10-3 and TRBJ2-5, with 7 positions matching TRBD1. J lost 1 base, V lost 4 bases, and 0 bases had no gene match. Germline CDR1 ENHRY, CDR2 SYGVKD. The CDR3 runs 13 residues. CDR3 nucleotide sequence: TGTGCCATCAGTGGGGACAGCCAAGAGACCCAGTACTTC. Protein product: CAISGDSQETQYF.

The rearrangement joins TRBV6-1 to TRBJ2-1; D assignment may be TRBD1 or TRBD2 (5 bases each). V was cut by 3 bases and J by 0 bases, with 12 bases left in between. CDR3 size: 16 residues. Germline lookup yields CDR1 MNHNS and CDR2 SASEGT. The CDR3 reads CASSDGTGSSYNEQFF. DNA of the CDR3: TGTGCCAGCAGTGATGGGACGGGGAGCTCCTACAATGAGCAGTTCTTC.

The chain carries TRBV6-2 or TRBV6-3 and TRBJ1-5; D possibly corresponds to TRBD1 (5 bases). CDR3 length equals 14 residues. Germline V gene lookup returns CDR1 MNHEY and CDR2 SVGEGT. V lost 6 bases, J lost 7 bases, and 16 bases lay in between. For the CDR3, the DNA is TGTGCCAGCAGCCTCCCTGGGGCTACCCAGCCCCAGCATTTT. Protein: CASSLPGATQPQHF.

On this clonotype: This may arise from a read error, as a much more abundant clone is one base away. This chain links TRBV2 with TRBJ2-7, with D perhaps TRBD2 (5 bases). The length of the CDR3 is 15 residues. In germline, CDR1 is SNHLY, CDR2 FYNNEI. Trimming took 6 bases from V and 2 from J, leaving 17 bases between them. The CDR3 DNA reads TGTGCCAGCAGAGTTTCCGGGATAGCAACCTACGAGCAGTACTTC. Its translation is CASRVSGIATYEQYF. Filled out from reference TRBV2 and TRBJ2-7, the complete variable domain reads EPEVTQTPSHQVTQMGQEVILRCVPISNHLYFYWYRQILGQKVEFLVSFYNNEISEKSEIFDDQFSVERPDGSNFTLKIRSTKLEDSAMYFCASRVSGIATYEQYFGPGTRLTVT.

This clonotype showed up just a few times. The chain is built from TRBV11-2 and TRBJ2-6; TRBD1 aligns across 11 bases. The CDR3 totals 18 residues. Germline CDR1 reads SGHAT; CDR2 reads FQNNGV. V gave up 4 bases and J gave up 3 bases; unmatched junction bases: 8. In nucleotides, the CDR3 is TGTGCCAGCAGCTACGGACAGGGGGCTGGCGATGGGGCCAACGTCCTGACTTTC. As protein: CASSYGQGAGDGANVLTF.

The chain combines TRBV6-1 with TRBJ2-3, with 11 positions matching TRBD2. This CDR3 spans 17 amino acids. V was clipped by 6 bases and J by 2 bases; unmatched bases: 10. From germline, CDR1 is MNHNS and CDR2 SASEGT. CDR3 bases: TGTGCCAGCAGCCCTCTAGGGACTAGCGGTTTCACAGATACGCAGTATTTT. This encodes CASSPLGTSGFTDTQYF.

Ten or more counts support this clonotype. The chain links TRBV28 to TRBJ1-1; possibly TRBD1 for D (5 bases). The CDR3 is made up of 13 amino acids. In germline, CDR1 is MDHEN, CDR2 SYDVKM. V shed 4 bases and J shed 4 bases, with 10 bases lying between them. CDR3 sequence (DNA): TGTGCCAGCAGTTCCTCGGGGGGCACTGAAGCTTTCTTT. Its translation: CASSSSGGTEAFF. The whole variable domain, remainder taken from reference TRBV28 and TRBJ1-1, is DVKVTQSSRYLVKRTGEKVFLECVQDMDHENMFWYRQDPGLGLRLIYFSYDVKMKEKGDIPEGYSVSREKKERFSLILESASTNQTSMYLCASSSSGGTEAFFGQGTRLTVV.